The 8 T cell receptor beta chains presented below share a single source sample, sequenced in a study of CD8 T cells in Susac syndrome. The RNA input was about 0.5 to 1 ug, and it was reverse transcribed with random hexamers. TCRdb fed the immunoSEQ multiplex PCR reads into MiXCR, producing one record per CDR3 protein. The table lists some 200,000 distinct CDR3 sequences, about 94% of them singletons, with approximately 0.1% in the top ten. The sample was CD4+ T cells from PBMCs. These receptors were obtained from a human donor with Susac syndrome.

CDR3 in DNA: TGTGCCAGTAGTAACTTCGGACAGGGATGGGGCGAGCAGTACTTC. Amino acids: CASSNFGQGWGEQYF. This chain links TRBV19 with TRBJ2-7, with TRBD1 matching 8 bases. V shed 4 bases and J 6 bases; nucleotides not matched to a gene: 11. Germline V lookup: CDR1 LNHDA, CDR2 SQIVND (reference sequence). The CDR3 loop spans 15 amino acids.

V and J are TRBV30 and TRBJ1-2; D remains unclear. Germline lookup yields CDR1 GTSNPN and CDR2 SVGIG (reference sequence). This CDR3 is built from 11 residues. The germline V and J ends were trimmed by 7 bases and 8 bases, with 14 bases remaining between them. Here the CDR3 DNA reads TGTGCCTCCACTATACTAAGGGGCTACACCTTC. Amino acids: CASTILRGYTF.

The chain couples TRBV1 to TRBJ2-5; the table's D call, TRBD2, was not checked against the DNA. TRBV1 is a pseudogene segment. The CDR3 is 15 residues long. CDR3 region: CTSSQRLAGVVTQYF. In DNA form, the CDR3 reads TGCACCAGCAGCCAGAGACTAGCGGGGGTTGTGACCCAGTACTTC.

V gene TRBV6-5 combines with J gene TRBJ2-4, with D perhaps matching TRBD2 (5 bases). The CDR3 extends over 13 amino acids. Germline CDR1 is MNHEY and CDR2 is SVGAGI. Deletions cut 8 bases from V and 0 bases from J, with 8 bases between. The CDR3 sequence: CASRDLAKNIQYF. CDR3 DNA sequence: TGTGCCAGCCGGGATCTAGCCAAAAACATTCAGTACTTC.

The chain carries TRBV20-1 and TRBJ1-4, with TRBD1 matching 7 bases. The CDR3 totals 14 residues. V was clipped by 6 bases and J by 8 bases; unmatched bases: 12. CDR1 is DFQATT and CDR2 is SNEGSKA in the germline V gene (reference sequence). This chain's CDR3 is CSASSGTVREKLFF. CDR3 bases: TGCAGTGCGTCATCGGGGACAGTTCGAGAAAAACTGTTTTTT.

The chain joins TRBV14 to TRBJ2-5; D is unresolved. The CDR3 consists of 12 residues. In germline, CDR1 is SGHDN, CDR2 FVKESK. V was clipped by 1 base and J by 5 bases, with 5 bases between them. Here the CDR3 DNA reads TGTGCCAGCAGCCAAGGTCTCGAGACCCAGTACTTC. It encodes CASSQGLETQYF.

The rearrangement joins TRBV30 to TRBJ2-2; D is ambiguous. Trimming stripped 5 bases from V and 3 bases from J, with 7 bases between. The CDR3 is 12 residues long. The V gene's germline CDR1 is GTSNPN and CDR2 SVGIG (reference sequence). The chain's CDR3 is CAWGDDTGELFF. CDR3 bases: TGTGCCTGGGGGGATGACACCGGGGAGCTGTTTTTT.

The rearrangement joins TRBV6-5 to TRBJ1-5, with TRBD1 identical over 9 bases. With 5 bases clipped from V and 6 bases from J, the junction kept 5 bases outside the gene matches. The CDR3 spans 14 residues. Germline V gives CDR1 MNHEY, CDR2 SVGAGI. DNA for the CDR3: TGTGCCAGCAGTACCCTGGACAGGGGTCAGCCCCAGCATTTT. Translated, it gives CASSTLDRGQPQHF.